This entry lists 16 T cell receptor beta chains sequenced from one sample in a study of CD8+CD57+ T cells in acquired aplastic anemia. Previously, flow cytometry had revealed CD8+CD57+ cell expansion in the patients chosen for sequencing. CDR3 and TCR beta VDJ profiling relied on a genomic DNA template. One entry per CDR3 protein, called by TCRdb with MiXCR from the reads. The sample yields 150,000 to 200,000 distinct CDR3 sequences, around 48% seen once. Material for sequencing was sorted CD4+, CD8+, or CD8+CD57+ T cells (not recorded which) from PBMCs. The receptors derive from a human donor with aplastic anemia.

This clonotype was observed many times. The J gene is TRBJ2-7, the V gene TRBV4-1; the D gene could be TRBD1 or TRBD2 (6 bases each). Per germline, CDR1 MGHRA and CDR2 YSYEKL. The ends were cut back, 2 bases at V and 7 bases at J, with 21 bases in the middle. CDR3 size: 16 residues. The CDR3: CASSQSGGPRGWEQYF. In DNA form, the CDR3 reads TGCGCCAGCAGCCAAAGTGGAGGGCCCAGGGGTTGGGAGCAGTACTTC.

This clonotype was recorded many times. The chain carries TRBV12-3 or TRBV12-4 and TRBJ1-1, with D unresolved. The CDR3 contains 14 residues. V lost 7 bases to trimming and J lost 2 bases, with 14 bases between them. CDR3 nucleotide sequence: TGTGCCAGCATTGAATTGGCTACTAACACTGAAGCTTTCTTT. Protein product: CASIELATNTEAFF.

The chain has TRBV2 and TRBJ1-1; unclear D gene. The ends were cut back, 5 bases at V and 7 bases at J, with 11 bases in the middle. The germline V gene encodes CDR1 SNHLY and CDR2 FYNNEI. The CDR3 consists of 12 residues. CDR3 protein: CASSTGLGEAFF. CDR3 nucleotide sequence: TGTGCCAGCAGTACTGGGCTGGGTGAAGCTTTCTTT.

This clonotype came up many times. CDR3 DNA: TGTGCCAGTAGTACCCGGAGGACAGCCTACGAGCAGTACTTC. Protein: CASSTRRTAYEQYF. The V gene is TRBV19, the J gene TRBJ2-7, with TRBD1 as a possible D gene (6 bases). The CDR3 runs to 14 residues. Trimming pared 4 bases from V and 2 bases from J, leaving 12 bases between. Germline V CDR1 and CDR2: LNHDA, SQIVND (reference sequence).

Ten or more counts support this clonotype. The CDR3 protein is CASTTSGGRETQYF. CDR3 in DNA: TGTGCCAGCACTACTAGCGGGGGGCGAGAGACCCAGTACTTC. This chain uses TRBV2 with TRBJ2-5; 12 bases match TRBD2. The V gene end was trimmed by 7 bases and the J gene end by 4 bases; junction bases not matched to a gene: 4. This CDR3 spans 14 amino acids. Per the germline V gene, CDR1 is SNHLY and CDR2 is FYNNEI.

This CDR3 reads CSARDLGRDNSPLHF. CDR3 nucleotide sequence: TGCAGTGCTAGAGATCTTGGCAGGGATAATTCACCCCTCCACTTT. The chain joins TRBV20-1 to TRBJ1-6; possibly TRBD1 for D (5 bases). V was shortened by 0 bases and J by 5 bases, with 11 bases between the two germline ends. The CDR3 has 15 amino acids. Germline values: CDR1 DFQATT, CDR2 SNEGSKA (reference sequence).

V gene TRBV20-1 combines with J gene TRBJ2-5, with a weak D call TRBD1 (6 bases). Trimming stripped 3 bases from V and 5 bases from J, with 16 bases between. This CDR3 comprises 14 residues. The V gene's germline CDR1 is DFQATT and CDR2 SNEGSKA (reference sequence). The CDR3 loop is CSASHRSGDETQYF. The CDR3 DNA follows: TGCAGTGCTAGTCACAGGTCAGGGGATGAGACCCAGTACTTC.

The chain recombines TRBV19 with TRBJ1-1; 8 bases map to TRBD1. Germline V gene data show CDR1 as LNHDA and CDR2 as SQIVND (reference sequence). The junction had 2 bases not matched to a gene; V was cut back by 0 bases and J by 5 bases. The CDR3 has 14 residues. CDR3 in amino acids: CASSIDRTGTEAFF. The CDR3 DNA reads TGTGCCAGTAGTATAGATCGGACAGGGACTGAAGCTTTCTTT.

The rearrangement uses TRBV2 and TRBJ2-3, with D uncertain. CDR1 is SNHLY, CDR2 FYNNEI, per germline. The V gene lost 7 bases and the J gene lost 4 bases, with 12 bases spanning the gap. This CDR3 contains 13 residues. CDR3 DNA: TGTGCCAGCAACGCGGTCGGCTCAGATACGCAGTATTTT. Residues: CASNAVGSDTQYF.

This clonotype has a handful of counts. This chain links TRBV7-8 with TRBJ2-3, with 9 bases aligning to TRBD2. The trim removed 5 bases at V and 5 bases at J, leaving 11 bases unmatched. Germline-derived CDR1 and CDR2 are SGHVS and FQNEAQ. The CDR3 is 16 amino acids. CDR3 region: CASSPEESSGKDTQYF. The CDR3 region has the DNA TGTGCCAGCAGCCCAGAGGAGTCTAGCGGGAAAGATACGCAGTATTTT. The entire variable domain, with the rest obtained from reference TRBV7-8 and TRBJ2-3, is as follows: GAGVSQSPRYKVAKRGQDVALRCDPISGHVSLFWYQQALGQGPEFLTYFQNEAQLDKSGLPSDRFFAERPEGSVSTLKIQRTQQEDSAVYLCASSPEESSGKDTQYFGPGTRLTVL.

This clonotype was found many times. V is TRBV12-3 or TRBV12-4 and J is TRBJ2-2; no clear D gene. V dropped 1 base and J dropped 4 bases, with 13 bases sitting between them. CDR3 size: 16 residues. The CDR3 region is CASSLGLRRGTGELFF. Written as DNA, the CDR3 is TGTGCCAGCAGTTTAGGCCTTAGACGCGGCACCGGGGAGCTGTTTTTT.

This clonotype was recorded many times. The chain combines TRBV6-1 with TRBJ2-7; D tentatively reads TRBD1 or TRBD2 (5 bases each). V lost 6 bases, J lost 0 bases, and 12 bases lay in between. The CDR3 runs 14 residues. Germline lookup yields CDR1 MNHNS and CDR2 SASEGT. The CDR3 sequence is CASSPGTVSYEQYF. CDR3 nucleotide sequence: TGTGCCAGCAGCCCCGGGACGGTCTCCTACGAGCAGTACTTC.

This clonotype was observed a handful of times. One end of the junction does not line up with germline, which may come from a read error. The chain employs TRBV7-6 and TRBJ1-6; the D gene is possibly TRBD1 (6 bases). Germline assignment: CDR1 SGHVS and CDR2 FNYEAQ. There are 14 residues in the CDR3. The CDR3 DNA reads TGTGCCGGCAGCTTGGGACATCCAAATTCACCCCCCCACTTT. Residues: CAGSLGHPNSPPHF.

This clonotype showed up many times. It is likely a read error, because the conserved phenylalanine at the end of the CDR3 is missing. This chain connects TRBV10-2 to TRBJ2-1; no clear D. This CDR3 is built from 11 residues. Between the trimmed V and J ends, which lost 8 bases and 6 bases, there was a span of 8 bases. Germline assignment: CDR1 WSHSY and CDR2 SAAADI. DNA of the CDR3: TGCGCCAGCCGGGCGCTCAATGAGCAGTTCCTC. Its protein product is CASRALNEQFL.

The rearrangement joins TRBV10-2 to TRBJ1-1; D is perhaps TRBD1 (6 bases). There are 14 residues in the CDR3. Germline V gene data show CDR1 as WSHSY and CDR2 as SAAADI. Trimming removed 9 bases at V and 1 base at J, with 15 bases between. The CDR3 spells CASWDTLKNTEAFF. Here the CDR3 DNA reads TGCGCCAGTTGGGACACACTGAAGAACACTGAAGCTTTCTTT.

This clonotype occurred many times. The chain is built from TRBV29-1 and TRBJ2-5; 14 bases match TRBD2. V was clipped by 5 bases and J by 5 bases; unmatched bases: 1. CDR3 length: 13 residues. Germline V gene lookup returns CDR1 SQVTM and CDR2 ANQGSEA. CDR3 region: CSVRTSGGETQYF. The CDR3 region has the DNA TGCAGCGTTCGGACTAGCGGGGGGGAGACCCAGTACTTC.